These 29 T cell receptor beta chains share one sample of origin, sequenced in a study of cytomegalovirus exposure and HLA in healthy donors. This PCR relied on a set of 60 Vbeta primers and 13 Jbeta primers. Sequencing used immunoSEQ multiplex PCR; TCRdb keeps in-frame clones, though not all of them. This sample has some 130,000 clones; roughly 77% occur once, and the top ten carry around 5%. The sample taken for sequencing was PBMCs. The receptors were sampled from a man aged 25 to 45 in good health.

The CDR3 loop is CASSLRRGPYNEQFF. As DNA, the CDR3 is TGTGCCAGCAGCCTCCGGAGGGGTCCCTACAATGAGCAGTTCTTC. This chain links TRBV7-7 with TRBJ2-1; possible D gene TRBD2, 6 bases. This CDR3 is built from 15 residues. Trimming took off 5 bases at V and 2 bases at J, with 13 bases between the two ends. Germline V gives CDR1 SSHAT, CDR2 FNYEAQ (reference sequence).

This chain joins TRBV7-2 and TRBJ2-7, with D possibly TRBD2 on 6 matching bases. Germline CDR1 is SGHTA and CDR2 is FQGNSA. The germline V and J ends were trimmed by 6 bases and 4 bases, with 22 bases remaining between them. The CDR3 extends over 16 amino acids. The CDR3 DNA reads TGTGCCAGCAGTTCCCTCGCGGCTAGCGCGCAATACGAGCAGTACTTC. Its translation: CASSSLAASAQYEQYF.

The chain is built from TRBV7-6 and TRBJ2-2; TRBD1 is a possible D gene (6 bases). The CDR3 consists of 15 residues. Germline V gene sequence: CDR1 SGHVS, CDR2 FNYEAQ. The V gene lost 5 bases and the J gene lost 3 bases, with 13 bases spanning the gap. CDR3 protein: CASSPRGGDTGELFF. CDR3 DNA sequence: TGTGCCAGCAGCCCCAGGGGTGGTGACACCGGGGAGCTGTTTTTT.

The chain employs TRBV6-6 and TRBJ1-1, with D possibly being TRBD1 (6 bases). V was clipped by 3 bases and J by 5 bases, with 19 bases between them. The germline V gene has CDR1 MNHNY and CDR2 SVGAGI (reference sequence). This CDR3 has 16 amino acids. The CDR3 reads CASSYSRGLRGTEAFF. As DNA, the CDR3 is TGTGCCAGCAGTTATTCCCGGGGCCTTAGGGGGACTGAAGCTTTCTTT.

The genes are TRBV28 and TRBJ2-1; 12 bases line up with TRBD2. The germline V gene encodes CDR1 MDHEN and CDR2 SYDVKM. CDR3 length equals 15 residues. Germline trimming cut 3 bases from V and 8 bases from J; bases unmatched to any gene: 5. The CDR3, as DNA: TGTGCCAGCAGTTTGACTAGCGGGAGAGCCCATGAGCAGTTCTTC. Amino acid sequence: CASSLTSGRAHEQFF.

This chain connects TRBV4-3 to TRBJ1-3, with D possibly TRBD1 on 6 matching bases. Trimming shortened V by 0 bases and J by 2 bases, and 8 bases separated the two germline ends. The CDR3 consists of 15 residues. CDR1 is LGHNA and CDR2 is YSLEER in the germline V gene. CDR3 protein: CASSQETGPGNTIYF. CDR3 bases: TGCGCCAGCAGCCAAGAGACAGGACCTGGAAACACCATATATTTT.

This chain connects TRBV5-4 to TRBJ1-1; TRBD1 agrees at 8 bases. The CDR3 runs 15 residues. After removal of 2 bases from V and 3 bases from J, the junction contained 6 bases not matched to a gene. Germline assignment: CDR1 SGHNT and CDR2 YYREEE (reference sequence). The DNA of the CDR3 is TGTGCCAGCAGCTTTCCAGGGGGCCGGGACACTGAAGCTTTCTTT. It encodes CASSFPGGRDTEAFF.

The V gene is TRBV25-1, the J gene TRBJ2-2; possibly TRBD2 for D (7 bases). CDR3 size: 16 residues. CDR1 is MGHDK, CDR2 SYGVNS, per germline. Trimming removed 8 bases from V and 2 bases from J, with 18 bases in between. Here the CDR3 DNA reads TGTGCCAGCGGGGGGCAGCGGGGCAAAAACACCGGGGAGCTGTTTTTT. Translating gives CASGGQRGKNTGELFF.

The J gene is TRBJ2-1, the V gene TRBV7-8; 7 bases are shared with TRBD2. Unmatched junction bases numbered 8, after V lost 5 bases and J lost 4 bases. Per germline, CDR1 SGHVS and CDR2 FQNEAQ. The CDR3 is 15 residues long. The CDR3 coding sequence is TGTGCCAGCAGCGCACGGACTAGTTCGTACAATGAGCAGTTCTTC. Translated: CASSARTSSYNEQFF. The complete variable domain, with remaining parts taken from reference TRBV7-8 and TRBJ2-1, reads GAGVSQSPRYKVAKRGQDVALRCDPISGHVSLFWYQQALGQGPEFLTYFQNEAQLDKSGLPSDRFFAERPEGSVSTLKIQRTQQEDSAVYLCASSARTSSYNEQFFGPGTRLTVL.

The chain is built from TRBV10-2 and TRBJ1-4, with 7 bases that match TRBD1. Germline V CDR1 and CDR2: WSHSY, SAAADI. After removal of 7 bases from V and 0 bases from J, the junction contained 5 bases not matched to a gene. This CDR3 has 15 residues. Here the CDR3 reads CASKQGSTTNEKLFF. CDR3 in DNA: TGCGCCAGCAAACAGGGGTCGACAACTAATGAAAAACTGTTTTTT.

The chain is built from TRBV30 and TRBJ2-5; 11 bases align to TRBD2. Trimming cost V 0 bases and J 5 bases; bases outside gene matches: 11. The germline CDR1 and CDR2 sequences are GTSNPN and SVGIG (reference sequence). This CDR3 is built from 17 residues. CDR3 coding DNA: TGTGCCTGGAGTGTAATGCTCCTAGCGGGGGGTTCCGAGACCCAGTACTTC. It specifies CAWSVMLLAGGSETQYF.

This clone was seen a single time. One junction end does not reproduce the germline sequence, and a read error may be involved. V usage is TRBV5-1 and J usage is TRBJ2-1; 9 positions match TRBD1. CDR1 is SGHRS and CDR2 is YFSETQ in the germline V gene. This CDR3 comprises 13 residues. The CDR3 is CASSPEGQGSSIF. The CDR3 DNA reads TGCGCCAGCAGCCCGGAGGGACAGGGTTCGTCGATCTTC.

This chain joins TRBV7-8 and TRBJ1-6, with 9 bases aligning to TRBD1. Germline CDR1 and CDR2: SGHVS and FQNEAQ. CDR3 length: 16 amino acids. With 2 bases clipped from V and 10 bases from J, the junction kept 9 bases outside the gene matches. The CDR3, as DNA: TGTGCCAGCAGCTTAAAGCCGGGACAGGGCTACTCACCCCTCCACTTT. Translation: CASSLKPGQGYSPLHF.

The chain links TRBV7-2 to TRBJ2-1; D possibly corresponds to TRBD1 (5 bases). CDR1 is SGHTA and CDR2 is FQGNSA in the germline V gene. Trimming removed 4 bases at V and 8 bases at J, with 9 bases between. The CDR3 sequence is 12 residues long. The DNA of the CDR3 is TGTGCCAGCAGCTCAGACAGTTATGAGCAGTTCTTC. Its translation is CASSSDSYEQFF.

The CDR3 nucleotides read TGTGCCAGCAGTTACCACAGGGGCTGGAACACTGAAGCTTTCTTT. It specifies CASSYHRGWNTEAFF. The genes are TRBV27 and TRBJ1-1; 7 bases are a match to TRBD1. CDR3 length: 15 residues. V was clipped by 4 bases and J by 1 base; unmatched bases: 6. CDR1 is MNHEY, CDR2 SMNVEV, per germline (reference sequence).

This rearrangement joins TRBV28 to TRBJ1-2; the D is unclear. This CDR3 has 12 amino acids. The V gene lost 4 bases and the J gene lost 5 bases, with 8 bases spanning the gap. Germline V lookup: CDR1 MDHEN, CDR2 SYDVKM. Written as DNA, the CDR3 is TGTGCCAGCAGTTCCCTAAATTATGGCTACACCTTC. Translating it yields CASSSLNYGYTF.

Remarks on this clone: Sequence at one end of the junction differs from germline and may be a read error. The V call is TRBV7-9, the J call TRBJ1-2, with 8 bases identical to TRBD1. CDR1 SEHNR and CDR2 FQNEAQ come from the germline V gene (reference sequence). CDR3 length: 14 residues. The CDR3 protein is CSSSPQGANYGYTF. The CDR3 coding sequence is TGTTCCAGCAGCCCACAGGGGGCTAACTATGGCTACACCTTC. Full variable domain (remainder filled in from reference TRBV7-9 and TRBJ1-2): DTGVSQNPRHKITKRGQNVTFRCDPISEHNRLYWYRQTLGQGPEFLTYFQNEAQLEKSRLLSDRFSAERPKGSFSTLEIQRTEQGDSAMYLCSSSPQGANYGYTFGSGTRLTVV.

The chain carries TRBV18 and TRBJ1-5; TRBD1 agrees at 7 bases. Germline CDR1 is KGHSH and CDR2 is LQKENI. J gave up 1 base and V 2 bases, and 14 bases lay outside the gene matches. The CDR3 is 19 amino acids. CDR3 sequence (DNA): TGTGCCAGCTCACCAAACGCCCCCAGGGGGGAGTTAAGCAATCAGCCCCAGCATTTT. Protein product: CASSPNAPRGELSNQPQHF.

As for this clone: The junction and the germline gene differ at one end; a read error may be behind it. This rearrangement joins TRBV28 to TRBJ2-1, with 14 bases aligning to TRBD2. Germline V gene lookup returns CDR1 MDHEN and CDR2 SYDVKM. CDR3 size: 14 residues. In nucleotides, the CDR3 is TGTGCCAGCAGCCCCAGGACTAGCGGGAGGAGCCCGCTCTTC. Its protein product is CASSPRTSGRSPLF.

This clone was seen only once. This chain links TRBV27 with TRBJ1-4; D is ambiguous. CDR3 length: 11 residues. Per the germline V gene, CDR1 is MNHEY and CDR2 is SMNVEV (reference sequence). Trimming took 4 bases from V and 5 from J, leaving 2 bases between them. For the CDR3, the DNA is TGTGCCAGCAGTTCAAATGAAAAACTGTTTTTT. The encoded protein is CASSSNEKLFF. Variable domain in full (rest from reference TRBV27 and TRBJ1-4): EAQVTQNPRYLITVTGKKLTVTCSQNMNHEYMSWYRQDPGLGLRQIYYSMNVEVTDKGDVPEGYKVSRKEKRNFPLILESPSPNQTSLYFCASSSNEKLFFGSGTQLSVL.

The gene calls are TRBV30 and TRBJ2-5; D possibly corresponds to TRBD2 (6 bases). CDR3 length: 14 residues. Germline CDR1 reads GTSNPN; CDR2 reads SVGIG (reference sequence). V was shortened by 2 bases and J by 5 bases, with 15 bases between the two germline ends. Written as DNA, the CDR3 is TGTGCCTGGAGTCGTACCGGGACTGGTGAGACCCAGTACTTC. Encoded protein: CAWSRTGTGETQYF. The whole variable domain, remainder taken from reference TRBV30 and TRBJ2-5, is SQTIHQWPATLVQPVGSPLSLECTVEGTSNPNLYWYRQAAGRGLQLLFYSVGIGQISSEVPQNLSASRPQDRQFILSSKKLLLSDSGFYLCAWSRTGTGETQYFGPGTRLLVL.

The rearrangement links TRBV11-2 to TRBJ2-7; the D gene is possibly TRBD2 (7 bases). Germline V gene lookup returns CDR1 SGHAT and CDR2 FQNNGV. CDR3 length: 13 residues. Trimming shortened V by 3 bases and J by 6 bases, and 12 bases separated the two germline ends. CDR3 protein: CASSFSGEGEQYF. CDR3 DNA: TGTGCCAGCAGCTTTTCAGGGGAGGGCGAGCAGTACTTC.

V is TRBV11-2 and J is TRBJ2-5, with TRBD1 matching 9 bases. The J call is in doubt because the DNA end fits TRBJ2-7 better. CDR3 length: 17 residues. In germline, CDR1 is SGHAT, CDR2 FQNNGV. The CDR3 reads CASSLARTGANSYEQYF. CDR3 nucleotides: TGTGCCAGCAGCTTAGCCAGGACAGGGGCGAACTCCTACGAGCAGTACTTC.

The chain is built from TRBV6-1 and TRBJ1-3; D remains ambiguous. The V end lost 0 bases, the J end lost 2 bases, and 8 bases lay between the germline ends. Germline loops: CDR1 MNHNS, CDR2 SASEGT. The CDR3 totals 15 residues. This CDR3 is CASSEASAPGNTIYF. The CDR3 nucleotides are TGTGCCAGCAGTGAAGCAAGCGCCCCTGGAAACACCATATATTTT.

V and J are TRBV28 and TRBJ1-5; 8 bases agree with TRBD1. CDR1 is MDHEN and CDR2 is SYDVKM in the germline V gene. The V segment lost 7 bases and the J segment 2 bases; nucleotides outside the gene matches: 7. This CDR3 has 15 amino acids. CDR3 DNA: TGTGCCAGCATAAGACAGGGGCTTGGCAATCAGCCCCAGCATTTT. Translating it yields CASIRQGLGNQPQHF. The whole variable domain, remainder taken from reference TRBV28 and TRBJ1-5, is DVKVTQSSRYLVKRTGEKVFLECVQDMDHENMFWYRQDPGLGLRLIYFSYDVKMKEKGDIPEGYSVSREKKERFSLILESASTNQTSMYLCASIRQGLGNQPQHFGDGTRLSIL.

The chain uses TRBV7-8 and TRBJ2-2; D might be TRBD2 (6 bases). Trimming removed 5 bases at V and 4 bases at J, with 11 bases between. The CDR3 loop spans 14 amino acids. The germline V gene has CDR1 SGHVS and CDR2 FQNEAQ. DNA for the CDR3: TGTGCCAGCAGCGCTCGGGAGACCACCGGGGAGCTGTTTTTT. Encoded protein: CASSARETTGELFF.

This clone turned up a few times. CDR3: CASSGGTNTGELFF. The CDR3 DNA reads TGTGCCAGTTCCGGGGGTACGAACACCGGGGAGCTGTTTTTT. This rearrangement joins TRBV19 to TRBJ2-2, with D tentatively TRBD2 (6 bases). The CDR3 has 14 amino acids. V was clipped by 8 bases and J by 0 bases, with 10 bases between them. The germline V gene encodes CDR1 LNHDA and CDR2 SQIVND (reference sequence).

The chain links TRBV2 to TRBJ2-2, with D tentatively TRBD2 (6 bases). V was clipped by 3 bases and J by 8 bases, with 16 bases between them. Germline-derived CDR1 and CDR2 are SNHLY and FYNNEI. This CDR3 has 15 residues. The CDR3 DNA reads TGTGCCAGCAGTGATCGGGGGAATAGCGTGGGGGAGCTGTTTTTT. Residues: CASSDRGNSVGELFF.

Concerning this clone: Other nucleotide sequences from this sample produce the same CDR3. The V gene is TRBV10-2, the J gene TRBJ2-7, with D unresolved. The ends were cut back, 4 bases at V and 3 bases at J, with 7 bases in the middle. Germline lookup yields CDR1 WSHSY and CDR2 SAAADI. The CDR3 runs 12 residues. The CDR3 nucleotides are TGCGCCAGCAGTGGAAGTAGCTACGAGCAGTACTTC. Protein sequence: CASSGSSYEQYF.